What follows describes a single T cell receptor beta chain. Its antigen is as yet unknown. A much larger clonotype is one base distant, so this may be a read error. These data are taken from a study of T cells in Graves' hyperthyroidism and ophthalmopathy. Researchers amplified the TCR beta CDR3 regions from RNA transcripts. Carried out on the TCR CDR3, a first-round RT-PCR used the HTBI primer set. TCRdb used MiXCR to reprocess the multiplex PCR reads, holding one entry per CDR3 protein. The profile shows under 750,000 distinct CDR3 sequences, about 19% of them singletons. The study, taken as a whole, reports: Ophthalmopathy stood apart from stable hyperthyroidism in a 13 V-J model.

With 1 base clipped from V and 5 bases from J, the junction kept 16 bases outside the gene matches. Germline CDR1 is SGHTA and CDR2 is FQGTGA. The CDR3 is 20 amino acids. A patient was excluded if there was uncontrolled infection, other autoimmune disease, pregnancy or lactation. Extraction of PBMCs used around 9.6 ml of fresh peripheral blood. The source is a woman aged 50 to 60 with Graves' hyperthyroidism that later progressed to Graves' ophthalmopathy. This chain joins TRBV7-3 and TRBJ2-1; 11 bases fit TRBD2. Sequenced sample: blood. The CDR3 DNA reads as TGTGCCAGCAGCTTAATATCCGGAATAGCGGGGGGGCGTATCCACAATGAGCAGTTCTTC. The encoded protein is CASSLISGIAGGRIHNEQFF.